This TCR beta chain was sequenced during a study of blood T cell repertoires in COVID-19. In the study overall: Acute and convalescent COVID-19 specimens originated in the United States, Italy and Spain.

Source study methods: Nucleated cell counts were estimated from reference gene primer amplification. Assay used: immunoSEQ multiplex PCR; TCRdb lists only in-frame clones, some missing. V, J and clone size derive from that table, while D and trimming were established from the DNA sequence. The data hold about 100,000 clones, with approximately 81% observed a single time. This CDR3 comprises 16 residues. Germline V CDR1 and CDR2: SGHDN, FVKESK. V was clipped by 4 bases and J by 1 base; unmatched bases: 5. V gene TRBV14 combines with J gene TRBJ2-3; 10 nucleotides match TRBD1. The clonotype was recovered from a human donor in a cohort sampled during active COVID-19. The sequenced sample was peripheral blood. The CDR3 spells CASSPLGQGRTDTQYF. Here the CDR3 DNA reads TGTGCCAGCAGCCCCTTGGGACAGGGGCGCACAGATACGCAGTATTTT.